This section outlines one T cell receptor (beta chain) sequence together with its context. The antigen is unknown. This sample was taken from a study of T cell responses to AZD1222 COVID-19 vaccine. V lost 4 bases, J lost 4 bases, and 11 bases stayed unmatched. CDR3 length: 18 amino acids. Germline V gene lookup returns CDR1 MDHEN and CDR2 SYDVKM. Profiled with immunoSEQ multiplex PCR; TCRdb holds only in-frame clones, not every one. The sample consists of 100,000 to 150,000 clones, 75% to 95% of them appearing once. Study conclusions and caveats: Most donors were white British and more were female, and clonal diversity was possibly underestimated. With dominance at 160-218 and 743-854, vaccine-associated CD4 TCRs spanned spike.

Source: peripheral blood, taken on day 0 of AZD1222 vaccination. This TCR derives from an adult in good health. The chain has TRBV28 and TRBJ1-6; TRBD1 aligns across 9 bases. For the CDR3, the DNA is TGTGCCAGCAGTTCCGGCGCGTCCGGGACAGGGTATAATTCACCCCTCCACTTT. Protein product: CASSSGASGTGYNSPLHF.